The 8 T cell receptor beta chains given below trace back to one sample, sequenced in a study of cytomegalovirus exposure and HLA in healthy donors. PCR primers comprised 60 Vbeta and 13 Jbeta primers. Sequenced by immunoSEQ multiplex PCR; TCRdb stores in-frame clones only, minus some. The data hold about 150,000 clones, with roughly 80% observed a single time. Sequenced input: PBMCs. Receptor source: a male donor in good health and CMV-seronegative.

This sequence joins TRBV9 and TRBJ1-3, with D uncertain. Germline V lookup: CDR1 SGDLS, CDR2 YYNGEE. The CDR3 extends over 16 amino acids. The ends were cut back, 5 bases at V and 8 bases at J, with 23 bases in the middle. The CDR3 spells CASSPREGSHQDTIYF. The CDR3 DNA sequence: TGTGCCAGCAGTCCGAGAGAGGGATCCCATCAGGACACCATATATTTT.

The rearrangement joins TRBV25-1 to TRBJ1-2; tentative D call: TRBD1 (5 bases). The CDR3 totals 13 residues. Germline CDR1 MGHDK, CDR2 SYGVNS. Trimming took off 6 bases at V and 2 bases at J, with 10 bases between the two ends. CDR3 in DNA: TGTGCCAGCAGCGCGGGACCAAACTATGGCTACACCTTC. Its protein product is CASSAGPNYGYTF.

The chain employs TRBV10-3 and TRBJ2-7, with TRBD2 matching 13 bases. The CDR3 extends over 14 amino acids. The V gene end was trimmed by 10 bases and the J gene end by 4 bases; junction bases not matched to a gene: 7. Germline V CDR1 and CDR2: ENHRY, SYGVKD. CDR3 in DNA: TGTGCCACGAAGTGGACTAGCGGGAGATACGAGCAGTACTTC. Translated: CATKWTSGRYEQYF.

The CDR3 spells CASSLANGGARETQYF. CDR3 coding DNA: TGTGCCAGCAGCTTGGCGAACGGGGGGGCCAGGGAGACCCAGTACTTC. The chain has TRBV5-4 and TRBJ2-5; 8 bases agree with TRBD2. Germline loops: CDR1 SGHNT, CDR2 YYREEE (reference sequence). V was pared by 0 bases and J by 5 bases, with 9 bases of the junction left unmatched. CDR3 length: 16 amino acids.

V is TRBV5-4 and J is TRBJ2-3; D uncertain. V dropped 0 bases and J dropped 5 bases, with 7 bases sitting between them. There are 13 residues in the CDR3. Germline-derived CDR1 and CDR2 are SGHNT and YYREEE (reference sequence). The DNA for the CDR3 is TGTGCCAGCAGCTTGGTGAGCGAAGATACGCAGTATTTT. It encodes CASSLVSEDTQYF.

This rearrangement joins TRBV6-5 to TRBJ2-7, with D maybe TRBD1 (6 bases). Germline CDR1 and CDR2: MNHEY and SVGAGI. CDR3 size: 14 residues. The ends were cut back, 4 bases at V and 2 bases at J, with 12 bases in the middle. The CDR3 here is CASSSDRSTYEQYF. CDR3 nucleotides: TGTGCCAGCAGTTCCGACAGGAGTACCTACGAGCAGTACTTC.

This chain connects TRBV23-1 to TRBJ2-7; 7 nucleotides align to TRBD2. TRBV23-1 is an ORF; its function is uncertain. V dropped 3 bases and J dropped 0; count of bases not matched to a gene: 8. The CDR3 consists of 16 residues. The chain's CDR3 is CASSHSREVNSYEQYF. The CDR3 region has the DNA TGCGCCAGCAGTCATAGTCGGGAGGTTAACTCCTACGAGCAGTACTTC.

The chain links TRBV30 to TRBJ1-5; D is uncertain. V lost 5 bases and J 1 base, leaving 12 bases between the germline ends. Looked up from germline, CDR1 is GTSNPN and CDR2 is SVGIG (reference sequence). The CDR3 length is 14 residues. This chain's CDR3 is CAWSFGLSNQPQHF. CDR3 bases: TGTGCCTGGTCTTTCGGTCTGAGCAATCAGCCCCAGCATTTT.